Presented here are 24 T cell receptor beta chains from one specimen sequenced in a study of blood T cell repertoires in COVID-19. Profiled with immunoSEQ multiplex PCR; TCRdb holds only in-frame clones, not every one. The repertoire has some 330,000 clones, 80% to 85% of them found once; the top ten carry 5% to 6%. Input material: PBMCs or T cells enriched from blood (not recorded which). These receptors all stem from a woman in her fifties or sixties who had recovered from COVID-19.

The chain carries TRBV11-3 and TRBJ2-1, with D unclear. The CDR3 has 12 residues. The germline V and J ends were trimmed by 5 bases and 8 bases, with 10 bases remaining between them. The V gene's germline CDR1 is SGHNT and CDR2 YENEEA. CDR3 sequence: CASSRGPHEQFF. CDR3 nucleotide sequence: TGTGCCAGCAGCCGAGGCCCTCATGAGCAGTTCTTC.

This clone has a handful of counts. The chain has TRBV3-1 (or the pseudogene TRBV3-2) and TRBJ2-1; perhaps TRBD1 as D (6 bases). V was clipped by 6 bases and J by 9 bases, with 9 bases between them. There are 11 residues in the CDR3. Germline lookup yields CDR1 LGHDT and CDR2 YNNKEL (reference sequence). The CDR3 loop reads CASSQTGEQFF. For the CDR3, the DNA is TGTGCCAGCAGTCAGACAGGTGAGCAGTTCTTC.

In DNA form, the CDR3 reads TGCGCCAGCAGCCAAGATAGGACAGGGCCAGAGACCCAGTACTTC. Translated: CASSQDRTGPETQYF. V usage is TRBV4-3 and J usage is TRBJ2-5; TRBD1 matches at 8 bases. The CDR3 is made up of 15 amino acids. Germline lookup yields CDR1 LGHNA and CDR2 YSLEER. Unmatched junction bases numbered 4, after V lost 0 bases and J lost 4 bases.

The J gene is TRBJ1-3, the V gene TRBV7-3; D possibly corresponds to TRBD1 (5 bases). This CDR3 is 16 amino acids long. Trimming cost V 4 bases and J 1 base, with 14 bases left between them. Per the germline V gene, CDR1 is SGHTA and CDR2 is FQGTGA. DNA of the CDR3: TGTGCCAGCAGCTCAAAACCAGGGTTGTCTGGAAACACCATATATTTT. Its protein product is CASSSKPGLSGNTIYF.

In DNA, the CDR3 is TGTGCCAGCAGCCCCTTTGTTGGGGGCGAGTTAGGGGCCAACGTCCTGACTTTC. This gives the protein CASSPFVGGELGANVLTF. The rearrangement joins TRBV7-3 to TRBJ2-6, with TRBD1 as a possible D gene (6 bases). The CDR3 contains 18 residues. The V and J ends lost 5 bases and 4 bases respectively, with 21 bases between them. CDR1 and CDR2 (germline): SGHTA, FQGTGA.

This rearrangement joins TRBV3-1 (or the pseudogene TRBV3-2) to TRBJ2-7, with unresolved D. The ends were cut back, 0 bases at V and 0 bases at J, with 9 bases in the middle. The CDR3 has 15 amino acids. In germline, CDR1 is LGHDT, CDR2 YNNKEL (reference sequence). CDR3 sequence (DNA): TGTGCCAGCAGCCAAGAGGCGCACAGCTCCTACGAGCAGTACTTC. Translating gives CASSQEAHSSYEQYF.

This clone was seen just once. The chain combines TRBV30 with TRBJ1-1; D perhaps matches TRBD1 (6 bases). The CDR3 is 12 amino acids. Per germline, CDR1 GTSNPN and CDR2 SVGIG (reference sequence). V gave up 5 bases and J gave up 4 bases, with 11 bases separating them. In nucleotides, the CDR3 is TGTGCCTGGGGGCAGGGGAGCACTGAAGCTTTCTTT. Translation: CAWGQGSTEAFF.

The chain joins TRBV30 to TRBJ1-3; D gene unclear. The germline V and J ends were trimmed by 4 bases and 2 bases, with 18 bases remaining between them. The CDR3 spans 16 residues. Germline V gene data show CDR1 as GTSNPN and CDR2 as SVGIG (reference sequence). CDR3 residues: CAWNSMRDSAGNTIYF. For the CDR3, the DNA is TGTGCCTGGAATTCCATGAGGGATTCGGCTGGAAACACCATATATTTT.

This chain uses TRBV30 with TRBJ1-4; possible D gene TRBD1, 6 bases. With 0 bases removed from V and 8 bases from J, the gap between germline ends came to 19 bases. The CDR3 is 16 residues long. CDR1 is GTSNPN and CDR2 is SVGIG in the germline V gene (reference sequence). The CDR3, as DNA: TGTGCCTGGAGTGTGGGAATAGGACAGAGGGGCGAAAAACTGTTTTTT. It encodes CAWSVGIGQRGEKLFF.

The V call is TRBV30, the J call TRBJ1-1; 8 bases are a match to TRBD1. The trim removed 3 bases at V and 4 bases at J, leaving 7 bases unmatched. The CDR3 contains 14 residues. From germline, CDR1 is GTSNPN and CDR2 SVGIG (reference sequence). The CDR3 nucleotides read TGTGCCTGGAGCGGACAGGGTCGGGGCACTGAAGCTTTCTTT. As protein: CAWSGQGRGTEAFF.

With respect to this clone: Relative to the germline gene, one junction end is altered; a read error may explain this. Different DNA sequences within this sample yield the same CDR3. The J gene is TRBJ1-1, the V gene TRBV7-3, with D possibly being TRBD1 (6 bases). The germline CDR1 and CDR2 sequences are SGHTA and FQGTGA. The CDR3 has 13 residues. The CDR3 protein is CASSYGTIGEAFF. CDR3 sequence (DNA): TGCGCCAGCAGCTATGGGACAATTGGTGAAGCTTTCTTT.

This clone has more than one count but fewer than ten. The chain joins TRBV7-8 to TRBJ1-1; 10 bases agree with TRBD1. V trimming: 0 bases; J trimming: 3 bases; junction bases outside the gene matches: 4. CDR3 length equals 16 residues. CDR1 is SGHVS, CDR2 FQNEAQ, per germline. The CDR3 coding sequence is TGTGCCAGCAGCTTAGCGACAGGGGGCGCGTACACTGAAGCTTTCTTT. Its protein is CASSLATGGAYTEAFF.

The chain combines TRBV30 with TRBJ1-5; D remains ambiguous. There are 12 residues in the CDR3. From germline, CDR1 is GTSNPN and CDR2 SVGIG (reference sequence). V shed 6 bases and J shed 9 bases, with 15 bases lying between them. The CDR3: CACNSPSGPQHF. CDR3 coding DNA: TGTGCCTGCAATAGCCCCTCGGGGCCCCAGCATTTT.

The chain has TRBV3-1 (or the pseudogene TRBV3-2) and TRBJ1-2; TRBD1 matches 12 bases. J gave up 4 bases and V 1 base, and 7 bases lay outside the gene matches. Germline V gives CDR1 LGHDT, CDR2 YNNKEL (reference sequence). This CDR3 spans 17 amino acids. CDR3 protein: CASSQAGQGAQSYGYTF. CDR3 bases: TGTGCCAGCAGCCAAGCGGGACAGGGGGCGCAGAGCTATGGCTACACCTTC.

The chain couples TRBV5-1 to TRBJ2-1, with 10 bases matching TRBD2. The CDR3 contains 17 residues. Per germline, CDR1 SGHRS and CDR2 YFSETQ. With V trimmed by 0 bases and J by 3 bases, 6 bases remained unmatched. The CDR3 loop is CASSLALAGDFYNEQFF. The CDR3 nucleotides are TGCGCCAGCAGCTTGGCCCTAGCGGGAGATTTCTACAATGAGCAGTTCTTC. The full variable domain, rest sourced from reference TRBV5-1 and TRBJ2-1, is KAGVTQTPRYLIKTRGQQVTLSCSPISGHRSVSWYQQTPGQGLQFLFEYFSETQRNKGNFPGRFSGRQFSNSRSEMNVSTLELGDSALYLCASSLALAGDFYNEQFFGPGTRLTVL.

The V gene is TRBV19, the J gene TRBJ1-3; D gene unclear. This CDR3 has 15 residues. V lost 4 bases to trimming and J lost 0 bases, with 10 bases between them. CDR1 and CDR2 from the germline V gene are LNHDA and SQIVND (reference sequence). Here the CDR3 reads CASSNPASSGNTIYF. CDR3 DNA sequence: TGTGCCAGTAGTAATCCCGCGAGCTCTGGAAACACCATATATTTT.

This chain uses TRBV30 with TRBJ1-5; 7 nucleotides agree with TRBD1. This CDR3 is 14 amino acids long. V shed 2 bases, J shed 2 bases, and the junction held 3 bases outside the gene matches. Germline V gene data show CDR1 as GTSNPN and CDR2 as SVGIG (reference sequence). The DNA for the CDR3 is TGTGCCTGGAGTACCACAGGGGGCAATCAGCCCCAGCATTTT. Its protein product is CAWSTTGGNQPQHF.

The table lists this clone with a count of one. The chain is built from TRBV7-9 and TRBJ1-1; 7 nucleotides match TRBD1. The CDR3 is 13 amino acids. Trimming at V came to 10 bases and at J to 0 bases, leaving 5 bases not matched to a gene. The germline CDR1 and CDR2 sequences are SEHNR and FQNEAQ (reference sequence). The CDR3 is CANAGGLNTEAFF. The CDR3 bases are TGTGCCAATGCAGGGGGACTGAACACTGAAGCTTTCTTT.

This chain links TRBV13 with TRBJ1-2, with a weak D call TRBD1 (6 bases). The CDR3 is made up of 15 amino acids. Germline V gene data show CDR1 as PRHDT and CDR2 as FYEKMQ (reference sequence). Trimming pared 4 bases from V and 2 bases from J, leaving 14 bases between. CDR3 sequence reads: CASSSPGQPNYGYTF. CDR3 in DNA: TGTGCCAGCAGCTCGCCGGGACAACCCAACTATGGCTACACCTTC. Combining the CDR3 with reference TRBV13 and TRBJ1-2 gives the whole variable domain AAGVIQSPRHLIKEKRETATLKCYPIPRHDTVYWYQQGPGQDPQFLISFYEKMQSDKGSIPDRFSAQQFSDYHSELNMSSLELGDSALYFCASSSPGQPNYGYTFGSGTRLTVV.

The rearrangement joins TRBV19 to TRBJ1-6, with 10 bases fitting TRBD1. The length of the CDR3 is 13 residues. Germline loops: CDR1 LNHDA, CDR2 SQIVND (reference sequence). V gave up 8 bases and J gave up 9 bases; unmatched junction bases: 4. The CDR3 is CASGDRGRSPLHF. DNA for the CDR3: TGTGCCAGTGGAGACAGGGGGCGTTCACCCCTCCACTTT.

The chain combines TRBV2 with TRBJ1-1, with a weak D call TRBD1 (5 bases). The germline CDR1 and CDR2 sequences are SNHLY and FYNNEI. Trimming removed 5 bases at V and 4 bases at J, with 11 bases between. CDR3 length equals 13 residues. CDR3 in DNA: TGTGCCAGCAGTCGGGACTCCCGCACTGAAGCTTTCTTT. It translates to CASSRDSRTEAFF.

V and J are TRBV7-8 and TRBJ2-1; 9 bases are a match to TRBD1. Trimming removed 2 bases from V and 7 bases from J; junction bases left unmatched: 12. The CDR3 has 17 residues. Germline V gene data show CDR1 as SGHVS and CDR2 as FQNEAQ. CDR3 DNA sequence: TGTGCCAGCAGCTTAATGACACAGGGGGCCCGTAATAATGAGCAGTTCTTC. This translates into CASSLMTQGARNNEQFF. The variable domain in full, with the rest retrieved from reference TRBV7-8 and TRBJ2-1, is GAGVSQSPRYKVAKRGQDVALRCDPISGHVSLFWYQQALGQGPEFLTYFQNEAQLDKSGLPSDRFFAERPEGSVSTLKIQRTQQEDSAVYLCASSLMTQGARNNEQFFGPGTRLTVL.

In DNA, the CDR3 is TGTGCCAGCAGCTTCGACAGTGTCAGTACGCAGTATTTT. It encodes CASSFDSVSTQYF. The chain has TRBV11-2 and TRBJ2-3; maybe TRBD1 (5 bases). The CDR3 has 13 residues. V was clipped by 3 bases and J by 8 bases, with 12 bases between them. Per the germline V gene, CDR1 is SGHAT and CDR2 is FQNNGV.

This clone has a single count. V usage is TRBV2 and J usage is TRBJ1-1, with D perhaps TRBD1 (5 bases). Germline V gene sequence: CDR1 SNHLY, CDR2 FYNNEI. V lost 8 bases and J lost 1, with 11 bases in between. The CDR3 is made up of 13 amino acids. The CDR3 nucleotides are TGTGCCAGCCAAAAGGGGCAGAACACTGAAGCTTTCTTT. Protein product: CASQKGQNTEAFF.